Listed below are T cell receptor beta chains from one sample, sequenced in a study of T-cell reconstitution after alpha-beta-depleted transplantation in children. TCRdb processed the PCR reads anew with MiXCR; each CDR3 protein has one entry. The sample has under 750,000 distinct CDR3 sequences, 23% seen once. The sequencing used PBMCs, mostly from graft donor cells, collected 360 days after TCRalphabeta/CD19-depleted stem cell transplant. All receptors come from a boy under two years old who had a stem cell transplant for acute myeloid leukemia, so the T cells may come from the graft donor. CDR3s include the opening cysteine and the closing phenylalanine or tryptophan. The D gene is left open where the match is weak. Size is omitted from some rows. Given values are once, few, many or a class for expanded clones.

TGTGCCAGCAGCTTAGAGTACGGGGGGTTGGTATATGATACGCAGTATTTT	CASSLEYGGLVYDTQYF	TRBJ2-3	TRBD2	.	TRBV11-2
TGTGCCAGCAGCTCGACCGGACTAGAAACAGATACGCAGTATTTT	CASSSTGLETDTQYF	TRBJ2-3	TRBD2	many	TRBV7-3
TGCAGTGCTAGACTCGCGGGGTACTCCTACAATGAGCAGTTCTTC	CSARLAGYSYNEQFF	TRBJ2-1	.	few	TRBV20-1
TGCGCCAGCAGCTCCTCCACGGATAGTAAGCAGTATTTT	CASSSSTDSKQYF	TRBJ2-3	.	.	TRBV5-1
TGTGCCAGCAGCTTAGATGTTAGCAGCGGGGGCTCCACAGATACGCAGTATTTT	CASSLDVSSGGSTDTQYF	TRBJ2-3	TRBD2	few	TRBV11-2
TGCAGTGCTAGAGATGCTCGAGGGGCTCGACACACCTACGAGCAGTACTTC	CSARDARGARHTYEQYF	TRBJ2-7	.	few	TRBV20-1
TGTGCCAGCTCGCCCCAGGGGGAGTACCAAGAGACCCAGTACTTC	CASSPQGEYQETQYF	TRBJ2-5	TRBD1	few	TRBV18
TGCAGTGCTAGCGCCCAGATTGTCGGGGAGACCCAGTACTTC	CSASAQIVGETQYF	TRBJ2-5	.	.	TRBV20-1
TGCGCCAGCAGCTTGGGGGGGACTTTCCCTTACAATGAGCAGTTCTTC	CASSLGGTFPYNEQFF	TRBJ2-1	.	many	TRBV5-1
TGTGCCAGCAGTTCCTGGCCCAATCAGCCCCAGCATTTT	CASSSWPNQPQHF	TRBJ1-5	.	many	TRBV12-3/TRBV12-4
TGCAGCGTTGAAGATCGGGGGGATACAGATACGCAGTATTTT	CSVEDRGDTDTQYF	TRBJ2-3	TRBD2	.	TRBV29-1
TGTGCCAGCATTAAATTACGGGACAGGGCAATCGGGACCGGGGAGCTGTTTTTT	CASIKLRDRAIGTGELFF	TRBJ2-2	TRBD1	many	TRBV6-2/TRBV6-3
TGCAGTGCTACTTACACAGATACGCAGTATTTT	CSATYTDTQYF	TRBJ2-3	.	many	TRBV20-1
TGTGCCAGCAGTAGGCAGGGGGCTAGGATCGGGGAGCTGTTTTTT	CASSRQGARIGELFF	TRBJ2-2	TRBD1	.	TRBV6-1
TGTGCCAGCAGTTTGCAGTGGGGCGGGGAGCTGTTTTTT	CASSLQWGGELFF	TRBJ2-2	.	.	TRBV5-4
TGTGCTAGTGGTTTGGCAAGAGGCAGCAGCACAGATACGCAGTATTTT	CASGLARGSSTDTQYF	TRBJ2-3	.	few	TRBV12-5
TGTGCCAGCAGCTTGCGGACAGGGGGTAGGAGTGAGCAGTTCTTC	CASSLRTGGRSEQFF	TRBJ2-1	TRBD1	few	TRBV5-6
TGCGCCAGCAGCCAAGAAGGCAGGGATGGGGACGAGCAGTACTTC	CASSQEGRDGDEQYF	TRBJ2-7	.	.	TRBV4-3
TGCAGCCCCCGGCCCCCGTTGGCGGGGGGGCCGGTAGATACGCAGTATTTT	CSPRPPLAGGPVDTQYF	TRBJ2-3	TRBD2	many	TRBV20-1
TGTGCCATCGGTCCAAGGGGACAGGGGGCCGATGAGCAGTTCTTC	CAIGPRGQGADEQFF	TRBJ2-1	TRBD1	.	TRBV10-3